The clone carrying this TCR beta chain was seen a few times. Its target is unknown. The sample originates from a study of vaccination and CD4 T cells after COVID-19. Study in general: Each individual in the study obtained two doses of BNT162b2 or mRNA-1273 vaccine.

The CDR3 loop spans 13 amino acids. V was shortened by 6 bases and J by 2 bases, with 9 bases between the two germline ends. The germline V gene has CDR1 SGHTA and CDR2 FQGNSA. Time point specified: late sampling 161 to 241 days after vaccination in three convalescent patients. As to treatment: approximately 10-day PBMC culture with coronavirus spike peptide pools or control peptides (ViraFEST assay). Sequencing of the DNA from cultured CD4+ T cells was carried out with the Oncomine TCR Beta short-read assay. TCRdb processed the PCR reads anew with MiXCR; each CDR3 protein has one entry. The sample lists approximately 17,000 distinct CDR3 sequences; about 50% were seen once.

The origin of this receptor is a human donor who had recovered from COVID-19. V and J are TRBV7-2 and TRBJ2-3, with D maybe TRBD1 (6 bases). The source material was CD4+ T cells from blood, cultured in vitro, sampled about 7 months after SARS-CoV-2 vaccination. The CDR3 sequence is CASSRGYTDTQYF. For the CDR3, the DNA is TGTGCCAGCAGTAGGGGGTACACAGATACGCAGTATTTT.